The next 5 T cell receptor beta chains were all read from a single sample in a study of cytomegalovirus exposure and HLA in healthy donors. PCR used 60 Vbeta primers and 13 Jbeta primers. Clones were sequenced by immunoSEQ multiplex PCR, and TCRdb holds only the in-frame ones, with some missing. This sample's table reports tens of thousands of clones. Source material: PBMCs. The source of these receptors is a woman under 40 in good health and CMV-seronegative.

The chain joins TRBV5-1 to TRBJ2-1; 9 bases align to TRBD2. This CDR3 has 16 amino acids. Germline CDR1 and CDR2: SGHRS and YFSETQ. V lost 5 bases and J lost 7; bases outside the gene matches: 13. CDR3 residues: CASSFGDSGRGNEQFF. CDR3 DNA sequence: TGCGCCAGCAGTTTTGGGGATAGCGGGAGAGGGAATGAGCAGTTCTTC.

The V call is TRBV30, the J call TRBJ2-7; TRBD2 matches 10 bases. CDR1 and CDR2 (germline): GTSNPN, SVGIG (reference sequence). Germline trimming cut 1 base from V and 3 bases from J; bases unmatched to any gene: 3. This CDR3 contains 14 residues. The CDR3 DNA sequence: TGTGCCTGGAGTGGGACTAGCGGAGACTACGAGCAGTACTTC. It specifies CAWSGTSGDYEQYF.

The chain carries TRBV6-6 and TRBJ1-1; 8 positions match TRBD1. V trimming: 6 bases; J trimming: 5 bases; junction bases outside the gene matches: 8. Germline CDR1 and CDR2: MNHNY and SVGAGI (reference sequence). This CDR3 is 14 amino acids long. The CDR3 spells CASSPQGAGTEAFF. The CDR3, as DNA: TGTGCCAGCAGCCCTCAGGGGGCGGGGACTGAAGCTTTCTTT.

The genes are TRBV10-3 and TRBJ1-2, with 8 bases lining up with TRBD1. V lost 8 bases and J lost 3; bases outside the gene matches: 5. Germline V gene lookup returns CDR1 ENHRY and CDR2 SYGVKD. The CDR3 covers 13 residues. CDR3 amino acids: CAISETGDYGYTF. The CDR3 coding sequence is TGTGCCATCTCCGAGACAGGGGACTATGGCTACACCTTC.

This sequence joins TRBV9 and TRBJ1-1; D not resolved. Germline lookup yields CDR1 SGDLS and CDR2 YYNGEE. V lost 4 bases and J lost 5, with 15 bases in between. This CDR3 has 14 residues. CDR3 sequence: CASSPRRRGTEAFF. The CDR3 bases are TGTGCCAGCAGCCCCCGTAGACGAGGGACTGAAGCTTTCTTT.